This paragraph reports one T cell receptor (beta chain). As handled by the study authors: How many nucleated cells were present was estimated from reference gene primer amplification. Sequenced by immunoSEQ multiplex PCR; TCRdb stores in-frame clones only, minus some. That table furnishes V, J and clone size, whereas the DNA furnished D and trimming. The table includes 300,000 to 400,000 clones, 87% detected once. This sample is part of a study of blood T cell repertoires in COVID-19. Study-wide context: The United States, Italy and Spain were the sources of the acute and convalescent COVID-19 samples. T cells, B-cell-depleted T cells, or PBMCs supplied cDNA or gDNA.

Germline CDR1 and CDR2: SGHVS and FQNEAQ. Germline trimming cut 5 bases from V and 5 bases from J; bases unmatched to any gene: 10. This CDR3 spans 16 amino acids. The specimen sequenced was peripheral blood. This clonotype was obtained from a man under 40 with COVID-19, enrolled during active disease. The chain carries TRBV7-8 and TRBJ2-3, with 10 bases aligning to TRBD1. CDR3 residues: CASSIRRQGAQDTQYF. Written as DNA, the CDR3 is TGTGCCAGCAGCATACGCCGACAGGGGGCGCAAGATACGCAGTATTTT.